These 23 T cell receptor beta chains share one sample of origin, sequenced in a study of immune cell composition in non-small cell lung cancer. Libraries were prepared by immunoSEQ multiplex PCR; TCRdb keeps only in-frame clonotypes and omits some of them. The data contain thousands of clones, 65% to 70% of them singletons. Normal lung sampling was at least 3 cm from the tumour, as distant as possible. Sequencing was performed on non-adjacent lung tissue. The source of these receptors is a human donor with non-small cell lung cancer.

The rearrangement joins TRBV10-3 to TRBJ2-1; 11 bases align to TRBD2. The CDR3 totals 17 residues. Germline V gene lookup returns CDR1 ENHRY and CDR2 SYGVKD. After removal of 6 bases from V and 14 bases from J, the junction contained 21 bases not matched to a gene. The CDR3 DNA follows: TGTGCCATCAGAACCACCCAAATAGCGGGGGGGCACCGGGGGGAGTTCTTC. Translated: CAIRTTQIAGGHRGEFF.

The chain links TRBV6-1 to TRBJ2-5, with 12 bases lining up with TRBD2. This CDR3 contains 15 residues. The V and J ends lost 6 bases and 7 bases, in that order; junction bases with no gene match: 9. The germline V gene encodes CDR1 MNHNS and CDR2 SASEGT. The CDR3 DNA reads TGTGCCAGCAGCCCTACTAGCGGGGGGATCGGGACCCAGTACTTC. Protein: CASSPTSGGIGTQYF.

V is TRBV5-6 and J is TRBJ2-1; D remains unclear. This CDR3 has 13 amino acids. The V gene's germline CDR1 is SGHDT and CDR2 YYEEEE. V was shortened by 1 base and J by 3 bases, with 5 bases between the two germline ends. CDR3 in DNA: TGTGCCAGCAGCTTGTTAGACTACAATGAGCAGTTCTTC. This sequence encodes CASSLLDYNEQFF.

As DNA, the CDR3 is TGTGCCAGCATAAACGAGGAGACCCAGTACTTC. It specifies CASINEETQYF. The J gene is TRBJ2-5, the V gene TRBV7-8; D is uncertain. Looked up from germline, CDR1 is SGHVS and CDR2 is FQNEAQ. V lost 7 bases, J lost 5 bases, and 8 bases lay in between. This CDR3 is 11 amino acids long.

The V gene is TRBV5-4, the J gene TRBJ1-2; D perhaps matches TRBD1 (5 bases). This CDR3 contains 15 residues. V was shortened by 5 bases and J by 4 bases, with 18 bases between the two germline ends. The germline CDR1 and CDR2 sequences are SGHNT and YYREEE (reference sequence). The DNA of the CDR3 is TGTGCCAGCAGTTCTCGTGGCAGACAGATCTATGGCTACACCTTC. Residues: CASSSRGRQIYGYTF.

CDR3 residues: CASSLRTGYTGELFF. CDR3 bases: TGTGCCAGCAGCTTAAGGACAGGGTACACCGGGGAGCTGTTTTTT. The chain recombines TRBV11-3 with TRBJ2-2; 8 bases fit TRBD1. The CDR3 spans 15 residues. The V gene's germline CDR1 is SGHNT and CDR2 YENEEA. The junction had 2 bases not matched to a gene; V was cut back by 2 bases and J by 3 bases.

The CDR3 is CASSVAAGSYEQYF. CDR3 bases: TGTGCCAGCAGCGTAGCAGCGGGATCTTACGAGCAGTACTTC. This sequence joins TRBV9 and TRBJ2-7, with TRBD2 matching over 7 bases. This CDR3 has 14 amino acids. Germline V gives CDR1 SGDLS, CDR2 YYNGEE. V gave up 0 bases and J gave up 4 bases; unmatched junction bases: 4.

This clone was counted only a few times. This sequence joins TRBV5-1 and TRBJ1-1; unclear D gene. Per the germline V gene, CDR1 is SGHRS and CDR2 is YFSETQ. This CDR3 comprises 14 residues. Trimming took off 1 base at V and 5 bases at J, with 12 bases between the two ends. CDR3 protein: CASSLSTGWTEAFF. DNA of the CDR3: TGCGCCAGCAGCTTGTCAACCGGTTGGACTGAAGCTTTCTTT. Based on the CDR3 plus reference TRBV5-1 and TRBJ1-1, the full variable domain is KAGVTQTPRYLIKTRGQQVTLSCSPISGHRSVSWYQQTPGQGLQFLFEYFSETQRNKGNFPGRFSGRQFSNSRSEMNVSTLELGDSALYLCASSLSTGWTEAFFGQGTRLTVV.

The rearrangement joins TRBV9 to TRBJ1-1; D unclear. The CDR3 extends over 14 amino acids. V shed 0 bases and J shed 3 bases, with 9 bases lying between them. CDR1 is SGDLS, CDR2 YYNGEE, per germline. The CDR3 spells CASSVAAGDTEAFF. The DNA of the CDR3 is TGTGCCAGCAGCGTAGCCGCCGGGGACACTGAAGCTTTCTTT.

This chain connects TRBV5-1 to TRBJ1-2, with D possibly being TRBD1 (6 bases). The CDR3 length is 15 residues. Germline CDR1 is SGHRS and CDR2 is YFSETQ. Deletions cut 0 bases from V and 7 bases from J, with 16 bases between. CDR3 protein: CASSLVSGTLGGYTF. The DNA of the CDR3 is TGCGCCAGCAGCTTGGTTTCTGGGACATTGGGTGGCTACACCTTC.

The J gene is TRBJ1-1, the V gene TRBV6-5; D perhaps matches TRBD1 (6 bases). The CDR3 spans 12 residues. V lost 8 bases, J lost 8 bases, and 15 bases lay in between. From germline, CDR1 is MNHEY and CDR2 SVGAGI. CDR3 region: CASGRTVREAFF. CDR3 DNA sequence: TGTGCCAGCGGCCGGACAGTTAGAGAAGCTTTCTTT.

The sample holds one count of this clone. V usage is TRBV9 and J usage is TRBJ2-1; 9 bases fit TRBD2. This CDR3 comprises 16 residues. Trimming took 0 bases from V and 2 from J; bases not matched to a gene: 3. CDR1 and CDR2 from the germline V gene are SGDLS and YYNGEE. The CDR3 here is CASSVDLAGTYNEQFF. The CDR3 region has the DNA TGTGCCAGCAGCGTAGACCTAGCGGGGACCTACAATGAGCAGTTCTTC.

This rearrangement joins TRBV29-1 to TRBJ2-7; the D gene is possibly TRBD2 (5 bases). Trimming removed 8 bases at V and 4 bases at J, with 15 bases between. Germline V gives CDR1 SQVTM, CDR2 ANQGSEA. The CDR3 has 12 amino acids. The CDR3 nucleotides read TGCAGCATACGAGGGAATTGGTACGAGCAGTACTTC. Translating gives CSIRGNWYEQYF.

The J gene is TRBJ1-6, the V gene TRBV6-1; D is perhaps TRBD1 (6 bases). V lost 9 bases to trimming and J lost 11 bases, with 17 bases between them. Germline values: CDR1 MNHNS, CDR2 SASEGT. The CDR3 spans 13 residues. Here the CDR3 reads CARSQGSGAPLHF. In DNA, the CDR3 is TGTGCCAGATCTCAGGGGAGTGGGGCACCCCTCCACTTT.

This clone was seen more than once but under ten times. J is TRBJ2-3 and V is TRBV6-5, with TRBD1 as a possible D gene (5 bases). The CDR3 extends over 13 amino acids. Looked up from germline, CDR1 is MNHEY and CDR2 is SVGAGI. Trimming took 6 bases from V and 0 from J, leaving 7 bases between them. For the CDR3, the DNA is TGTGCCAGCAGACGACAGAGCACAGATACGCAGTATTTT. Its translation is CASRRQSTDTQYF.

Details on this clone: A read error may produce the germline difference seen at one junction end. V usage is TRBV23-1 and J usage is TRBJ2-3, with 8 nucleotides matching TRBD1. TRBV23-1 is labeled an ORF, and its function is uncertain. The CDR3 runs to 11 residues. The CDR3 reads CASSRPTGECF. The CDR3 DNA reads as TGCGCCAGCAGTCGACCGACAGGGGAGTGCTTT.

V is TRBV27 and J is TRBJ1-5; the match to TRBD1 covers 10 bases. Per the germline V gene, CDR1 is MNHEY and CDR2 is SMNVEV (reference sequence). The CDR3 has 15 residues. V lost 5 bases, J lost 7 bases, and 8 bases stayed unmatched. This CDR3 reads CASSQIGTGAQPQHF. The CDR3 nucleotides are TGTGCCAGCAGTCAAATTGGGACAGGGGCACAGCCCCAGCATTTT.

The chain carries TRBV5-8 and TRBJ1-2, with D perhaps matching TRBD1 (5 bases). Trimming pared 2 bases from V and 4 bases from J, leaving 12 bases between. The CDR3 runs 14 residues. The germline V gene encodes CDR1 SGHTS and CDR2 YDEGEE. For the CDR3, the DNA is TGTGCCAGCAGCTTAGGAGGGGATGGCTATGGCTACACCTTC. Its protein is CASSLGGDGYGYTF. The full variable domain, completed using reference TRBV5-8 and TRBJ1-2, is EAGVTQSPTHLIKTRGQQATLRCSPISGHTSVYWYQQALGLGLQFLLWYDEGEERNRGNFPPRFSGRQFPNYSSELNVNALELEDSALYLCASSLGGDGYGYTFGSGTRLTVV.

This clone was detected once. CDR3 sequence: CASSVPGQTNYGYTF. The CDR3 DNA is TGTGCCAGCAGCGTACCGGGACAGACTAACTATGGCTACACCTTC. The rearrangement uses TRBV5-6 and TRBJ1-2; 7 bases match TRBD1. The CDR3 extends over 15 amino acids. V lost 4 bases to trimming and J lost 0 bases; unmatched junction nucleotides: 6. CDR1 is SGHDT and CDR2 is YYEEEE in the germline V gene.

This clone has more than one count but fewer than ten. V and J are TRBV7-8 and TRBJ1-5; D possibly corresponds to TRBD1 (5 bases). Trimming shortened V by 8 bases and J by 3 bases, and 11 bases separated the two germline ends. CDR1 and CDR2 (germline): SGHVS, FQNEAQ. The CDR3 spans 13 residues. CDR3 amino acids: CASGRGYNQPQHF. The CDR3 nucleotides read TGTGCCAGCGGGCGGGGGTACAATCAGCCCCAGCATTTT.

This chain connects TRBV27 to TRBJ2-3, with TRBD2 as a possible D gene (6 bases). The length of the CDR3 is 12 residues. Germline values: CDR1 MNHEY, CDR2 SMNVEV (reference sequence). Between the trimmed V and J ends, which lost 4 bases and 7 bases, there was a span of 9 bases. CDR3 loop: CASSWRGNTQYF. CDR3 nucleotides: TGTGCCAGCAGTTGGAGGGGAAATACGCAGTATTTT.

This clone was counted between two and nine times. The genes are TRBV27 and TRBJ2-2; 9 bases agree with TRBD1. With V trimmed by 5 bases and J by 7 bases, 14 bases remained unmatched. This CDR3 is 17 amino acids long. CDR1 is MNHEY, CDR2 SMNVEV, per germline (reference sequence). In nucleotides, the CDR3 is TGTGCCAGCAGTCCCCCAATGGGGACAGGGCAGGGCGGGGAGCTGTTTTTT. Its protein product is CASSPPMGTGQGGELFF.

This clone was detected only a few times. V is TRBV4-2 and J is TRBJ2-1; the D is unclear. This CDR3 spans 12 amino acids. Germline V gene data show CDR1 as LGHNA and CDR2 as YNFKEQ. V was shortened by 5 bases and J by 7 bases, with 9 bases between the two germline ends. This CDR3 reads CASSGLFNEQFF. In DNA form, the CDR3 reads TGTGCCAGCAGCGGGCTATTTAATGAGCAGTTCTTC.